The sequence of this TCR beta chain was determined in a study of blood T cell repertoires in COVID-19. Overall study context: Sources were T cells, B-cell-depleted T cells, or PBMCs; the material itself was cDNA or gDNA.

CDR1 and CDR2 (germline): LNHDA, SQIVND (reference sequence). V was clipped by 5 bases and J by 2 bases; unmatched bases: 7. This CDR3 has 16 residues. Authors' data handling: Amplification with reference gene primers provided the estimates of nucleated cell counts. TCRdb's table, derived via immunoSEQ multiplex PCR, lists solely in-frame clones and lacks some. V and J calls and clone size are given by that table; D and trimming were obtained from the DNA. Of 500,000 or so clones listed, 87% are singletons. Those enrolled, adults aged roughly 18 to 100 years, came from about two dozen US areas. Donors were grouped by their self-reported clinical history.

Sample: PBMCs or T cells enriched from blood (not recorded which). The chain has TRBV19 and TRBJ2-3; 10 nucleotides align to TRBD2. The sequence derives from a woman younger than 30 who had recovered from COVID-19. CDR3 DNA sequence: TGTGCCAGTAGTCCAGGACTAGCGGATAACACAGATACGCAGTATTTT. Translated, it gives CASSPGLADNTDTQYF.